This T cell receptor beta chain stems from a study of beta chain features in type 1 diabetes (dated by TCRdb to 2016 to 2019). Context from the whole study: No differences in mean age, gender distribution, total cell number or subset yield were found between patients and healthy donors. In the study, TCRB repertoires of sorted circulating CD4+ T cell subsets from recently diagnosed type 1 diabetes patients were compared with those of matched healthy donors. A total of under 140,000,000 sorted cells were examined across all samples, and the number of cells per subset was strongly correlated with RNA yield. Regulatory and stem cell-like memory subsets were isolated from only 8 patients and roughly 8 healthy donors, whereas naive and central memory subsets came from all 28 donors.

A single peripheral blood draw of approximately 110 mL on average was collected from each donor into heparinised tubes. Naive, central memory, regulatory and stem cell-like memory CD4+ T cells were sorted on a BD FACSAria II using a panel including CD45RO, CCR7, CD25, CD127, CD95 and CD27. Every sorted population had a purity above 95%. PBMCs were isolated right away by Lymphoprep density gradient centrifugation and were stained directly, without culture. To minimize batch effects, samples were stained and sorted in pairs, one healthy donor with one patient per experiment. The investigation overall reported the following: The naive, central memory and regulatory TCRB repertoires appeared to resemble one another more closely among patients than among healthy donors. Because the HLA sub-analyses included only small numbers of individuals, any influence of HLA type on TCRB rearrangement was left unresolved. A moderate but significant shortening of TCRB CDR3 length was observed in type 1 diabetes patients in all four CD4+ subsets. Because cDNA was sequenced instead of genomic DNA, highly expressing activated cells could be over-represented, though the groups showed no difference in activation or CD3 levels. Fewer insertions and more nucleotide deletions at VDJ recombination sites were observed in patients with type 1 diabetes, implying thymic rearrangement abnormalities. PCR may preferentially amplify shorter templates, but because patient and control samples were amplified and corrected together, any resulting skew would affect both groups equally.

Concerning this clone itself: Its cognate antigen has yet to be identified. The record has no base qualities; no much larger clone is one base away.

All of the isolated RNA was reverse transcribed with the High Capacity cDNA Reverse Transcription Kit, so expressed TCRB transcripts were sequenced. Naive, central memory and regulatory T cell samples underwent deep immunoSEQ sequencing, averaging approximately 3.3 million total reads per sample. Sorted cells were lysed in RLT buffer and RNA was extracted with DNase-treated RNeasy Micro or Mini kits, depending on cell number. Each cell subset was processed separately to prevent cross-contamination, with patient and healthy donor samples processed together. TCRB sequences were amplified from cDNA with the immunoSEQ multiplex PCR, producing 87-bp fragments spanning the CDR3 region. The amplicons were sequenced using the Illumina HiSeq platform. As for how the authors treated the data: PCR bias was computationally corrected using synthetic template baselines, reads within Hamming distance 2 were collapsed, and singletons that could not be merged were discarded. By aligning reads against IMGT, V, D and J genes, CDR3 length, and insertions or deletions at six rearrangement sites were assigned. Clonotype counts were normalized to sorted cell number within each subset before computing true diversity and Gini coefficients with the tcR R package. The overlap coefficient, calculated on TCRB nucleotide sequences, was used to quantify repertoire sharing. Out-of-frame TCRB sequences from naive cells were analyzed to stand in for the pre-selection repertoire. The source is immuneACCESS, and TCRdb retained only in-frame sequences with V and J called. Part of the clones is not carried over; for the studies checked, unresolved V genes explain less than half of this, and the remainder is unexplained. For V, J and clone size, that table is used; D and trimming come from the DNA. The sample table records about 360,000 clones; 10% to 15% of these occur just once. Approximately 0.015% of the sample rests with the top ten.

Reading the germline V gene gives CDR1 SGHDT and CDR2 YYEEEE. The V and J ends are trimmed by 2 bases and 2 bases, leaving 16 bases between them. The CDR3 sequence holds 16 residues, the cysteine and phenylalanine included. The kept DNA is CDR3 alone, 48 bases in frame from the first base. The rearrangement combines TRBV5-6 with TRBJ1-1; TRBD1 is a possible D gene, resting on 6 matching bases. This TCR was sampled from a man aged 18 to 35 in good health. Sequenced sample: naive CD4+ T cells from blood. The label giving this sample's cell subset or site can be read as: true naive CD4+ T cells. CDR3 sequence: CASSFRWGLGNTEAFF. The DNA sequence follows: TGTGCCAGCAGCTTCCGTTGGGGGCTTGGCAACACTGAAGCTTTCTTT. Reference TRBV5-6 and TRBJ1-1 proteins supply the regions before and after the CDR3; the full variable domain is: DAGVTQSPTHLIKTRGQQVTLRCSPKSGHDTVSWYQQALGQGPQFIFQYYEEEERQRGNFPDRFSGHQFPNYSSELNVNALLLGDSALYLCASSFRWGLGNTEAFFGQGTRLTVV.